This section outlines one T cell receptor (beta chain) sequence together with its context. The germline CDR1 and CDR2 sequences are SGHVS and FQNEAQ. The CDR3 covers 13 residues. With 5 bases clipped from V and 6 bases from J, the junction kept 7 bases outside the gene matches. Original processing methods: Reference gene primer amplification gave nucleated cell count estimates. Assay used: immunoSEQ multiplex PCR; TCRdb lists only in-frame clones, some missing. V, J and clone size derive from that table, while D and trimming were established from the DNA sequence. The sample yields some 70,000 clones, about 91% seen once. The sample belongs to a study of blood T cell repertoires in COVID-19. About the research overall: Sources were T cells, B-cell-depleted T cells, or PBMCs; the material itself was cDNA or gDNA.

The genes are TRBV7-8 and TRBJ2-7; TRBD2 matches at 7 bases. The sequence was collected from a man over 45 with active COVID-19. Specimen: peripheral blood. The CDR3 sequence: CASSPGWGGEQYF. The CDR3 nucleotides read TGTGCCAGCAGCCCAGGGTGGGGGGGCGAGCAGTACTTC.